What follows are 5 T cell receptor beta chains derived from one specimen sequenced in a study of blood T cell repertoires in COVID-19. The repertoire was sequenced with immunoSEQ multiplex PCR; TCRdb's copy has only in-frame clones and lacks some. The sample contains 150,000 to 200,000 clones, around 85% of which appear only once. Specimen: peripheral blood. The receptor set was obtained from a man between 65 and 85 years old with active or convalescent COVID-19.

The J gene is TRBJ2-3, the V gene TRBV7-2; 9 nucleotides align to TRBD2. Germline trimming cut 4 bases from V and 5 bases from J; bases unmatched to any gene: 10. The germline gives CDR1 SGHTA, CDR2 FQGNSA. There are 16 residues in the CDR3. The CDR3 loop is CASSYNGGGAGDTQYF. The CDR3 DNA follows: TGTGCCAGCAGCTACAATGGCGGGGGGGCGGGAGATACGCAGTATTTT.

The chain employs TRBV29-1 and TRBJ2-3, with D tentatively TRBD2 (7 bases). Germline lookup yields CDR1 SQVTM and CDR2 ANQGSEA. Trimming shortened V by 5 bases and J by 4 bases, and 19 bases separated the two germline ends. CDR3 length: 15 residues. This chain's CDR3 is CSVTGGDQGADTQYF. The CDR3 DNA follows: TGCAGCGTTACGGGGGGCGACCAAGGGGCAGATACGCAGTATTTT.

The V gene is TRBV27, the J gene TRBJ2-7; 10 bases map to TRBD1. V lost 4 bases to trimming and J lost 0 bases; unmatched junction nucleotides: 9. This CDR3 is 17 amino acids long. The germline gives CDR1 MNHEY, CDR2 SMNVEV (reference sequence). CDR3 coding DNA: TGTGCCAGCAGTTCACTTCCGGGACAGGGGAGCTCCTACGAGCAGTACTTC. Translating it yields CASSSLPGQGSSYEQYF.

V and J are TRBV7-2 and TRBJ2-2, with D uncertain. CDR1 is SGHTA and CDR2 is FQGNSA in the germline V gene. V was cut by 5 bases and J by 4 bases, with 11 bases left in between. This CDR3 has 14 residues. CDR3 region: CASSRSGLTGELFF. The CDR3 DNA reads as TGTGCCAGCAGCAGGTCAGGCCTCACCGGGGAGCTGTTTTTT.

This chain joins TRBV7-6 and TRBJ2-3; 13 positions agree with TRBD2. J lost 4 bases, V lost 5 bases, and 15 bases had no gene match. This CDR3 has 19 amino acids. CDR1 and CDR2 from the germline V gene are SGHVS and FNYEAQ. The CDR3 bases are TGTGCCAGCAGCCGTACGTTACTAGCGGGGGGGCTTGGTGCAGATACGCAGTATTTT. Its protein is CASSRTLLAGGLGADTQYF. Filled out from reference TRBV7-6 and TRBJ2-3, the complete variable domain reads GAGVSQSPRYKVTKRGQDVALRCDPISGHVSLYWYRQALGQGPEFLTYFNYEAQQDKSGLPNDRFSAERPEGSISTLTIQRTEQRDSAMYRCASSRTLLAGGLGADTQYFGPGTRLTVL.